Here is one TCR beta chain with its context. The data were obtained in a study of blood T cell repertoires in COVID-19. Authors' processing steps: Nucleated cell counts were estimated from reference gene primer amplification. TCRdb keeps only in-frame clones here, not all; method: immunoSEQ multiplex PCR. Clone size and V and J calls were adopted from that table, with D and trimming inferred from the DNA. Of 200,000 to 250,000 clones listed, around 80% were seen once; the top ten hold 7.4%. Ages ranged from about 18 to 90 years, with residence in about 23 US areas. V lost 4 bases and J lost 5; bases outside the gene matches: 5. Per germline, CDR1 LNHDA and CDR2 SQIVND (reference sequence). The CDR3 runs 14 residues.

The chain links TRBV19 to TRBJ1-1; the match to TRBD1 covers 9 bases. Sequenced: PBMCs or T cells enriched from blood (not recorded which). The TCR originated in a woman in her thirties or forties with acute COVID-19. The CDR3 protein is CASSTPGQGTEAFF. The CDR3 DNA sequence: TGTGCCAGTAGTACCCCGGGACAGGGAACTGAAGCTTTCTTT.